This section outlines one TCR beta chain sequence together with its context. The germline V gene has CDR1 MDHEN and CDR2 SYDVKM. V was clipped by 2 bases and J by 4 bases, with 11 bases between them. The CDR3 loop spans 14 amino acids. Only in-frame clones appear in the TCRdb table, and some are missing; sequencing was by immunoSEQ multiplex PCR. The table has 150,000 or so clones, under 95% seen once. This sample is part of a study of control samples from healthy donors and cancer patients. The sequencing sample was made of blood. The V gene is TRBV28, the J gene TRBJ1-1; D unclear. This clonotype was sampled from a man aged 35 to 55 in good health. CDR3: CASSLTSVFTEAFF. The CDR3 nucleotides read TGTGCCAGCAGTTTAACCAGTGTCTTCACTGAAGCTTTCTTT.